These 25 T cell receptor beta chains were sequenced from one sample in a study of blood T cell repertoires in COVID-19. Produced via immunoSEQ multiplex PCR; TCRdb's table is partial and in-frame only. There are about 200,000 clones in the sample; 80% to 90% occur only once, and about 7.4% lies in the top ten. The sample was peripheral blood. Receptors were obtained from a woman between 45 and 65 years old with acute or convalescent COVID-19.

This chain uses TRBV2 with TRBJ2-1, with TRBD1 matching over 11 bases. CDR1 SNHLY and CDR2 FYNNEI come from the germline V gene. The CDR3 is 15 amino acids. The V gene end was trimmed by 5 bases and the J gene end by 8 bases; junction bases not matched to a gene: 8. The CDR3 loop is CASSRDRGMRDEQFF. CDR3 nucleotides: TGTGCCAGCAGTAGGGACAGGGGGATGCGCGATGAGCAGTTCTTC. The full variable domain, in which reference TRBV2 and TRBJ2-1 provide the parts outside the CDR3, is EPEVTQTPSHQVTQMGQEVILRCVPISNHLYFYWYRQILGQKVEFLVSFYNNEISEKSEIFDDQFSVERPDGSNFTLKIRSTKLEDSAMYFCASSRDRGMRDEQFFGPGTRLTVL.

The chain carries TRBV28 and TRBJ2-1; 8 bases agree with TRBD1. CDR1 and CDR2 (germline): MDHEN, SYDVKM. The CDR3 has 13 residues. The J segment lost 4 bases and the V segment lost 7 bases, leaving 3 bases of the junction unmatched. The CDR3 DNA follows: TGTGCCAGCATGGGGACAGGTTACAATGAGCAGTTCTTC. It encodes CASMGTGYNEQFF.

The chain links TRBV7-8 to TRBJ1-1, with 8 bases that match TRBD1. Germline CDR1 SGHVS, CDR2 FQNEAQ. Trimming at V came to 0 bases and at J to 5 bases, leaving 5 bases not matched to a gene. The CDR3 runs 15 residues. DNA for the CDR3: TGTGCCAGCAGCTTAGCCGGACAGGGACTGACTGAAGCTTTCTTT. Its translation: CASSLAGQGLTEAFF. The complete variable domain, with remaining parts taken from reference TRBV7-8 and TRBJ1-1, reads GAGVSQSPRYKVAKRGQDVALRCDPISGHVSLFWYQQALGQGPEFLTYFQNEAQLDKSGLPSDRFFAERPEGSVSTLKIQRTQQEDSAVYLCASSLAGQGLTEAFFGQGTRLTVV.

V is TRBV15 and J is TRBJ1-5, with D tentatively TRBD1 (6 bases). Germline V lookup: CDR1 LNHNV, CDR2 YYDKDF (reference sequence). This CDR3 is built from 16 residues. V gave up 2 bases and J gave up 1 base, with 12 bases separating them. This CDR3 is CATSRKITGSNQPQHF. As DNA, the CDR3 is TGTGCCACCAGCAGAAAGATAACAGGGAGCAATCAGCCCCAGCATTTT.

V and J are TRBV7-2 and TRBJ2-5; D ambiguous. Per germline, CDR1 SGHTA and CDR2 FQGNSA. Trimming pared 1 base from V and 4 bases from J, leaving 10 bases between. This CDR3 spans 14 amino acids. The CDR3 sequence: CASSLVPGGETQYF. DNA for the CDR3: TGTGCCAGCAGCTTAGTGCCTGGCGGAGAGACCCAGTACTTC.

The chain couples TRBV2 to TRBJ2-7; 12 bases align to TRBD1. Germline loops: CDR1 SNHLY, CDR2 FYNNEI. V gave up 6 bases and J gave up 4 bases; unmatched junction bases: 1. The CDR3 is made up of 13 amino acids. The CDR3 protein is CASRGQGAYEQYF. The CDR3 nucleotides read TGTGCCAGCAGGGGACAGGGGGCTTACGAGCAGTACTTC.

This rearrangement joins TRBV19 to TRBJ2-5; 11 bases align to TRBD1. Germline V lookup: CDR1 LNHDA, CDR2 SQIVND (reference sequence). V lost 8 bases to trimming and J lost 5 bases; unmatched junction nucleotides: 7. The CDR3 has 14 residues. The CDR3: CASSDRGQRETQYF. The CDR3 DNA sequence: TGTGCCAGTTCGGACAGGGGGCAAAGGGAGACCCAGTACTTC.

The J gene is TRBJ2-3, the V gene TRBV28, with 7 bases lining up with TRBD1. The length of the CDR3 is 15 residues. The V segment lost 2 bases and the J segment 4 bases; nucleotides outside the gene matches: 6. Per germline, CDR1 MDHEN and CDR2 SYDVKM. For the CDR3, the DNA is TGTGCCAGCAGTTTAATTCAGGGGGTCGCAGATACGCAGTATTTT. Translated: CASSLIQGVADTQYF.

This chain uses TRBV19 with TRBJ1-2, with D possibly being TRBD1 (6 bases). Germline loops: CDR1 LNHDA, CDR2 SQIVND (reference sequence). V gave up 4 bases and J gave up 5 bases, with 11 bases separating them. The CDR3 covers 13 residues. The CDR3 sequence is CASSSRGIYGYTF. CDR3 in DNA: TGTGCCAGTAGTAGCAGGGGAATTTATGGCTACACCTTC.

The V call is TRBV2, the J call TRBJ2-2; TRBD2 might be the D (6 bases). CDR1 SNHLY and CDR2 FYNNEI come from the germline V gene. This CDR3 has 15 amino acids. V was trimmed by 4 bases and J by 1 base, leaving 10 bases between them. CDR3 sequence reads: CASSGAGRNTGELFF. In nucleotides, the CDR3 is TGTGCCAGCAGTGGGGCGGGGCGGAACACCGGGGAGCTGTTTTTT.

With respect to this clone: Other DNA sequences from this sample encode an identical CDR3 as well. The CDR3, as DNA: TGCGCCAGCAGTCGTCGGGACAGCTCCTACGAGCAGTACTTC. Translated, it gives CASSRRDSSYEQYF. This chain links TRBV23-1 with TRBJ2-7, with TRBD1 identical over 7 bases. TRBV23-1 is flagged as an ORF with uncertain function. Losses at the gene ends were 4 bases for V and 0 bases for J; bases not matched to a gene: 3. This CDR3 spans 14 amino acids.

The gene calls are TRBV3-1 (or the pseudogene TRBV3-2) and TRBJ2-1, with 7 positions matching TRBD2. Germline assignment: CDR1 LGHDT and CDR2 YNNKEL (reference sequence). This CDR3 has 17 amino acids. V lost 0 bases, J lost 6 bases, and 11 bases stayed unmatched. This CDR3 reads CASSQEAAGVSANEQFF. Written as DNA, the CDR3 is TGTGCCAGCAGCCAAGAGGCGGCGGGAGTCTCCGCCAATGAGCAGTTCTTC.

The gene calls are TRBV7-2 and TRBJ2-5; the D is unclear. The length of the CDR3 is 13 residues. Trimming took 1 base from V and 7 from J, leaving 10 bases between them. CDR1 and CDR2 from the germline V gene are SGHTA and FQGNSA. DNA of the CDR3: TGTGCCAGCAGCTTAGGTAGTCCGGGGACCCAGTACTTC. Protein product: CASSLGSPGTQYF.

The rearrangement links TRBV7-9 to TRBJ2-2, with 12 bases lining up with TRBD2. The CDR3 has 16 residues. The V gene end was trimmed by 4 bases and the J gene end by 3 bases; junction bases not matched to a gene: 3. CDR1 SEHNR and CDR2 FQNEAQ come from the germline V gene (reference sequence). This CDR3 reads CASSSGLAGYTGELFF. The CDR3 region has the DNA TGTGCCAGCAGCTCCGGACTAGCGGGGTACACCGGGGAGCTGTTTTTT. The entire variable domain, with the rest obtained from reference TRBV7-9 and TRBJ2-2, is as follows: DTGVSQNPRHKITKRGQNVTFRCDPISEHNRLYWYRQTLGQGPEFLTYFQNEAQLEKSRLLSDRFSAERPKGSFSTLEIQRTEQGDSAMYLCASSSGLAGYTGELFFGEGSRLTVL.

The V gene is TRBV19, the J gene TRBJ1-2; 7 nucleotides line up with TRBD1. The V gene end was trimmed by 5 bases and the J gene end by 4 bases; junction bases not matched to a gene: 10. The CDR3 has 15 residues. Per the germline V gene, CDR1 is LNHDA and CDR2 is SQIVND (reference sequence). This CDR3 is CASSSPRDSVYGYTF. CDR3 in DNA: TGTGCCAGTAGTTCTCCCCGGGACAGTGTCTATGGCTACACCTTC.

This clone was seen more than once but under ten times. The CDR3 region is CASSLESRQGAGDTQYF. In DNA form, the CDR3 reads TGTGCCAGCAGCTTAGAGTCGAGGCAGGGGGCCGGAGATACGCAGTATTTT. The chain carries TRBV11-2 and TRBJ2-3; 8 nucleotides line up with TRBD1. This CDR3 spans 17 amino acids. Germline values: CDR1 SGHAT, CDR2 FQNNGV. Germline trimming cut 0 bases from V and 5 bases from J; bases unmatched to any gene: 10.

Written as DNA, the CDR3 is TGTGCCAGCAGCTCCGTTGGGGGAGGCAGCACTGAAGCTTTCTTT. Translation gives CASSSVGGGSTEAFF. The genes are TRBV7-3 and TRBJ1-1, with D possibly TRBD1 on 5 matching bases. The CDR3 loop spans 15 amino acids. V dropped 4 bases and J dropped 4 bases, with 16 bases sitting between them. Germline-derived CDR1 and CDR2 are SGHTA and FQGTGA.

The chain employs TRBV19 and TRBJ2-7, with D maybe TRBD1 (6 bases). Germline CDR1 reads LNHDA; CDR2 reads SQIVND (reference sequence). V lost 6 bases and J lost 3, with 12 bases in between. This CDR3 is built from 13 residues. DNA of the CDR3: TGTGCCAGTAGGGCCGACAGGCACTACGAGCAGTACTTC. Translated, it gives CASRADRHYEQYF.

The chain has TRBV28 and TRBJ1-1; 9 bases are a match to TRBD1. CDR1 MDHEN and CDR2 SYDVKM come from the germline V gene. The CDR3 totals 15 residues. The junction had 5 bases not matched to a gene; V was cut back by 3 bases and J by 3 bases. CDR3 DNA: TGTGCCAGCAGTTTTTCACAGGGGGCCTACACTGAAGCTTTCTTT. It encodes CASSFSQGAYTEAFF.

The V call is TRBV30, the J call TRBJ2-2; D call uncertain. Germline CDR1 and CDR2: GTSNPN and SVGIG (reference sequence). The CDR3 has 14 amino acids. The V end was cut by 7 bases, the J end by 1 base, with 13 bases between. The DNA of the CDR3 is TGTGCCTCCCAACAAGACTTGAACACCGGGGAGCTGTTTTTT. Its translation is CASQQDLNTGELFF.

The chain has TRBV19 and TRBJ1-2; D remains ambiguous. Germline lookup yields CDR1 LNHDA and CDR2 SQIVND (reference sequence). The CDR3 has 14 residues. Trimming took off 6 bases at V and 1 base at J, with 12 bases between the two ends. CDR3 DNA sequence: TGTGCCAGTAGCCATCGAGGGCATAACTATGGCTACACCTTC. Protein sequence: CASSHRGHNYGYTF.

This clone was seen more than once but under ten times. J is TRBJ1-3 and V is TRBV10-1, with D possibly matching TRBD1 (6 bases). V gave up 7 bases and J gave up 2 bases, with 9 bases separating them. CDR1 is WNHNN, CDR2 SYGVQD, per germline (reference sequence). This CDR3 spans 13 amino acids. CDR3 region: CASTSGAGNTIYF. CDR3 nucleotides: TGCGCCAGCACTTCAGGGGCTGGAAACACCATATATTTT.

This chain joins TRBV27 and TRBJ2-1; 10 bases line up with TRBD1. CDR3 length equals 15 residues. V trimming: 5 bases; J trimming: 7 bases; junction bases outside the gene matches: 8. The germline CDR1 and CDR2 sequences are MNHEY and SMNVEV (reference sequence). The CDR3 is CASSLPRDRGNEQFF. The CDR3 region has the DNA TGTGCCAGCAGTCTCCCAAGGGACAGGGGAAATGAGCAGTTCTTC.

V and J are TRBV20-1 and TRBJ2-5, with 13 bases that match TRBD2. CDR3 length: 16 amino acids. Germline trimming cut 3 bases from V and 1 base from J; bases unmatched to any gene: 5. Germline loops: CDR1 DFQATT, CDR2 SNEGSKA (reference sequence). The CDR3 DNA reads TGCAGTGCTAGTGTCGGGACTAGCGGGATCCAAGAGACCCAGTACTTC. Its protein is CSASVGTSGIQETQYF.

The chain combines TRBV2 with TRBJ1-5; D ambiguous. Germline V gives CDR1 SNHLY, CDR2 FYNNEI. The CDR3 runs to 14 residues. V was pared by 4 bases and J by 4 bases, with 11 bases between. The CDR3 region has the DNA TGTGCCAGCAGTGCGGAGAAGGCAAATCAGCCCCAGCATTTT. Amino acids: CASSAEKANQPQHF.